These 10 T cell receptor beta chains share one sample of origin, sequenced in a study of human T cells and chemical hapten exposure. As to time point: patch test 1, 2 weeks after DPC sensitization. The treatment was: therapeutic diphenylcyclopropenone sensitization with weekly scalp DPC. TCRdb called the RACE reads again in MiXCR, with one record for every CDR3 protein. The data contain some 120,000 distinct CDR3 sequences, 9.5% to 13% of them singletons. This specimen consisted of whole blood, obtained in connection with sensitization to the hapten diphenylcyclopropenone (DPC). These receptors all come from a woman aged 45-60 years with alopecia areata. Some clones in this sample may be carry-over from other donors' samples.

Ten or more counts support this clonotype. The chain links TRBV6-2 or TRBV6-3 to TRBJ2-1, with 9 bases lining up with TRBD2. CDR1 and CDR2 from the germline V gene are MNHEY and SVGEGT. V gave up 7 bases and J gave up 0 bases; unmatched junction bases: 7. The CDR3 has 16 amino acids. In DNA, the CDR3 is TGTGCCAGCAACGTCGGGCGGGGGGGCTCCTACAATGAGCAGTTCTTC. This encodes CASNVGRGGSYNEQFF.

This clonotype was picked up a small number of times. The chain is built from TRBV24-1 and TRBJ2-1; D is possibly TRBD1 (6 bases). The CDR3 consists of 19 residues. V shed 3 bases and J shed 4 bases, with 24 bases lying between them. Germline V gives CDR1 KGHDR, CDR2 SFDVKD. The CDR3: CATSDGGAVVGKGYNEQFF. DNA of the CDR3: TGTGCCACCAGTGATGGGGGCGCGGTTGTGGGGAAGGGGTACAATGAGCAGTTCTTC.

Only a few counts were recorded for this clonotype. The chain joins TRBV6-6 to TRBJ2-5; 7 nucleotides agree with TRBD2. The CDR3 consists of 14 residues. V shed 4 bases and J 4 bases; nucleotides not matched to a gene: 6. Germline lookup yields CDR1 MNHNY and CDR2 SVGAGI (reference sequence). The CDR3, as DNA: TGTGCCAGCAGTTCTATGACTAGCCCAGAGACCCAGTACTTC. Encoded protein: CASSSMTSPETQYF.

This clonotype was observed many times. This sequence joins TRBV7-6 and TRBJ2-7; D not resolved. This CDR3 contains 12 residues. Trimming pared 1 base from V and 10 bases from J, leaving 11 bases between. CDR1 and CDR2 from the germline V gene are SGHVS and FNYEAQ. CDR3 loop: CASSLVQTHQYF. CDR3 nucleotide sequence: TGTGCCAGCAGCTTAGTACAGACCCACCAGTACTTC.

This clonotype was detected many times. This chain links TRBV20-1 with TRBJ2-2, with D maybe TRBD2 (6 bases). CDR1 and CDR2 from the germline V gene are DFQATT and SNEGSKA (reference sequence). CDR3 length: 14 residues. Between the trimmed V and J ends, which lost 5 bases and 4 bases, there was a span of 14 bases. Here the CDR3 DNA reads TGCAGTGCTTCGCGGGGTCCGGGCACCGGGGAGCTGTTTTTT. Amino acid sequence: CSASRGPGTGELFF.

The sample holds many counts of this clonotype. The rearrangement links TRBV27 to TRBJ1-6; TRBD1 might be the D (6 bases). In germline, CDR1 is MNHEY, CDR2 SMNVEV (reference sequence). This CDR3 is 12 amino acids long. V was cut by 8 bases and J by 5 bases, with 7 bases left in between. The CDR3 region is CASRTDNSPLHF. DNA of the CDR3: TGTGCCAGCCGGACAGATAATTCACCCCTCCACTTT.

Many counts were recorded for this clonotype. V is TRBV2 and J is TRBJ1-1; D is unresolved. Germline V gene sequence: CDR1 SNHLY, CDR2 FYNNEI. With 4 bases removed from V and 10 bases from J, the gap between germline ends came to 13 bases. The CDR3 sequence is 12 residues long. CDR3 sequence: CASSVRGLIAFF. In DNA, the CDR3 is TGTGCCAGCAGTGTACGAGGATTGATAGCTTTCTTT. Looking up the rest from reference TRBV2 and TRBJ1-1 gives the full variable domain: EPEVTQTPSHQVTQMGQEVILRCVPISNHLYFYWYRQILGQKVEFLVSFYNNEISEKSEIFDDQFSVERPDGSNFTLKIRSTKLEDSAMYFCASSVRGLIAFFGQGTRLTVV.

This clonotype was detected many times. V gene TRBV7-2 combines with J gene TRBJ1-5; 8 nucleotides line up with TRBD1. V was clipped by 2 bases and J by 1 base; unmatched bases: 4. The germline V gene has CDR1 SGHTA and CDR2 FQGNSA. The CDR3 consists of 16 residues. CDR3 residues: CASSLLGQVSNQPQHF. The CDR3, as DNA: TGTGCCAGCAGCTTACTGGGACAGGTCAGCAATCAGCCCCAGCATTTT.

The V and J genes are TRBV29-1 and TRBJ2-3; possibly TRBD2 for D (6 bases). In germline, CDR1 is SQVTM, CDR2 ANQGSEA. V was trimmed by 5 bases and J by 5 bases, leaving 11 bases between them. The length of the CDR3 is 12 residues. CDR3 residues: CSVTPSEDTQYF. CDR3 bases: TGCAGCGTTACACCTAGCGAAGATACGCAGTATTTT.

In its sample, this clonotype was seen a few times. The chain links TRBV20-1 to TRBJ2-5, with D perhaps matching TRBD1 or TRBD2 (5 bases each). The CDR3 runs 15 residues. The V end lost 5 bases, the J end lost 5 bases, and 21 bases lay between the germline ends. Germline-derived CDR1 and CDR2 are DFQATT and SNEGSKA (reference sequence). For the CDR3, the DNA is TGCAGTGCTCCCGACCAACTACCAGAGGGGGAGACCCAGTACTTC. It yields the protein CSAPDQLPEGETQYF.